These T cell receptor beta chains were read from a single sample in a study of shared clonotypes between healthy human individuals. Clones were sequenced by immunoSEQ multiplex PCR, and TCRdb holds only the in-frame ones, with some missing. This table holds 2 million or so clones, less than 95% found once. Sequencing used naive CD8+ T cells sorted from blood. These receptors were collected from a man aged 18 to 30 in good health. The conserved cysteine and the conserved F or W are not part of the CDR3 here. The D gene is left open where the match is weak.

TRBV30	TRBJ1-1	TRBD1	ACSGTAAF
TRBV5-4	TRBJ1-1	.	ASSLKDTEAF
TRBV4-1	TRBJ2-7	.	ASSQGGFSYEQY
TRBV11-2	TRBJ2-1	.	ASSAGTDDEQF
TRBV25-1	TRBJ1-1	.	ASSLGDTEAF
TRBV4-3	TRBJ2-7	.	ASSQVYLGTYEQY
TRBV7-9	TRBJ2-2	TRBD2	ASSTPRWRELGTGELF
TRBV18	TRBJ2-7	.	ASSPQTYEQY
TRBV5-4	TRBJ1-4	.	ASSYGTQPEKLF
TRBV29-1	TRBJ1-2	.	SVDGGRGVNYGYT
TRBV7-6	TRBJ1-6	.	ASSLYGLAEESPLH
TRBV30	TRBJ2-7	.	ASELGGEQY
TRBV6-6	TRBJ2-1	.	ASSSTSGGDNEQF
TRBV5-1	TRBJ1-1	.	ASSSGGQSEAF
TRBV19	TRBJ2-7	.	ASSIVGPGPYEQY
TRBV27	TRBJ2-2	.	ASSPTNTGELF
TRBV29-1	TRBJ2-2	.	SVILPKARGELF
TRBV9	TRBJ1-6	.	ASSFGSSPLH
TRBV19	TRBJ2-3	TRBD1	ASSIAGTGFADTQY
TRBV7-2	TRBJ2-3	.	ASTLGGGRTDTQY
TRBV9	TRBJ1-2	TRBD1	ASSGDSYGYT
TRBV6-5	TRBJ2-2	TRBD2	ASRLAGAGELF
TRBV7-9	TRBJ1-4	.	ASSPPGPQAYEKLF
TRBV5-4	TRBJ1-2	TRBD1	ASSLTGGTAYGYT
TRBV28	TRBJ2-1	.	ASSLVLRGPSSYNEQF
TRBV9	TRBJ1-6	.	ASSVDDGGASPLH
TRBV10-3	TRBJ1-1	TRBD1	ASGDRASEAF
TRBV6-5	TRBJ2-1	TRBD2	ASSWREGNEQF